This T cell receptor beta chain was captured by sequencing in a study of Ad26.COV2.S vaccination and SARS-CoV-2 variants. Overall study: Each vaccinee took Ad26.COV2.S intramuscularly, once or twice 56 days apart.

As to treatment: roughly 19 received Ad26.COV2.S at low or high dose, single or two shots; several received placebo; per-sample allocation not given. The study sampled participants on day 63 after the first vaccine or placebo injection. In Boston, an adult donor aged 18-55 years took part. The protocol was immunoSEQ multiplex PCR, while the TCRdb copy is restricted to in-frame clones and leaves out a portion. The sample contains some 420,000 clones, approximately 90% of which appear only once. The germline CDR1 and CDR2 sequences are SGHRS and YFSETQ. The V and J ends lost 5 bases and 4 bases, in that order; junction bases with no gene match: 18. This CDR3 spans 19 amino acids. This clone was detected only a few times.

This material consisted of peripheral blood, taken in a trial of Ad26.COV2.S vaccine versus placebo. The chain has TRBV5-1 and TRBJ1-2, with 12 nucleotides matching TRBD1. The source of this sequence is a person aged 18-60 years who received the Ad26.COV2.S COVID-19 vaccine or a placebo. The DNA for the CDR3 is TGCGCCAGCAGATCTCTCTCACCCGGGACAGGGGGCTCAGCCTATGGCTACACCTTC. Translating it yields CASRSLSPGTGGSAYGYTF.